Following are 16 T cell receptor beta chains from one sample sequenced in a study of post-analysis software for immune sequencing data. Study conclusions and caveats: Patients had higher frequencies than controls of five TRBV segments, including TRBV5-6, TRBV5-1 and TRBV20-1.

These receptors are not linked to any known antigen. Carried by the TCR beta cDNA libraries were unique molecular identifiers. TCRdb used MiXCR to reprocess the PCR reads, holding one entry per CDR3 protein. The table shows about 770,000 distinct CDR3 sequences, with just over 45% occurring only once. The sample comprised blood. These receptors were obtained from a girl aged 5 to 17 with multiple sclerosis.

CDR3: CASSSLLAGSYNEQFF. In nucleotides, the CDR3 is TGTGCCAGCAGTTCACTACTAGCGGGATCCTACAATGAGCAGTTCTTC. The rearrangement joins TRBV28 to TRBJ2-1; the match to TRBD2 covers 10 bases. Germline CDR1 and CDR2: MDHEN and SYDVKM. The CDR3 runs 16 residues. Trimming took 4 bases from V and 1 from J; bases not matched to a gene: 4.

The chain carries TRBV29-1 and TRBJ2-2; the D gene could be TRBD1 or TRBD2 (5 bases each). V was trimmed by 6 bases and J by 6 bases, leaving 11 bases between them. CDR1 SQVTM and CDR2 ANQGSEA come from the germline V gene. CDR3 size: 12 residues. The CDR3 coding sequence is TGCAGCGTGTCGTTGGGGGCCGGGGAGCTGTTTTTT. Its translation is CSVSLGAGELFF.

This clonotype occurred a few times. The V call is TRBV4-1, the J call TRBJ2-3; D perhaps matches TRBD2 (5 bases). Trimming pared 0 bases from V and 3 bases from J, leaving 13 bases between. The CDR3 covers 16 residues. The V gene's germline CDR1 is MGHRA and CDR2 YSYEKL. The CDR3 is CASSQDAGVGTDTQYF. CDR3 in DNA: TGCGCCAGCAGCCAAGATGCCGGGGTAGGGACAGATACGCAGTATTTT.

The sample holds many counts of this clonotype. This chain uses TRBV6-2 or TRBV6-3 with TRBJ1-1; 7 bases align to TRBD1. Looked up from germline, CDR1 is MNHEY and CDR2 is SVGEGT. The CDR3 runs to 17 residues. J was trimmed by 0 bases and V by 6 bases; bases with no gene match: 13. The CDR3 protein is CASRGRGTVLVNTEAFF. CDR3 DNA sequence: TGTGCCAGCAGAGGACGGGGGACAGTCCTGGTGAACACTGAAGCTTTCTTT.

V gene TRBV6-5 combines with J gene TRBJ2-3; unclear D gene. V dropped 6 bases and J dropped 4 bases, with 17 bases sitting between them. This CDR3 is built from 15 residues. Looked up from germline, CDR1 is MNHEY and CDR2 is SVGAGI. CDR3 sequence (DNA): TGTGCCAGCAGCGATAGGCCCCTCCGACCAGATACGCAGTATTTT. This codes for CASSDRPLRPDTQYF.

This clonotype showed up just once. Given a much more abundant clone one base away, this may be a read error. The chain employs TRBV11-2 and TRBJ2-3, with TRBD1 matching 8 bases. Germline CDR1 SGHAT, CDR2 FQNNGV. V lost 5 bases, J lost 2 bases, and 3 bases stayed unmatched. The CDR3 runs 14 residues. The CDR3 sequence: CASSQGAVTDTQYF. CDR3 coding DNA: TGTGCCAGCAGCCAGGGGGCTGTCACAGATACGCAGTATTTT. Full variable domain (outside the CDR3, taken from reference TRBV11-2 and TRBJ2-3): EAGVAQSPRYKIIEKRQSVAFWCNPISGHATLYWYQQILGQGPKLLIQFQNNGVVDDSQLPKDRFSAERLKGVDSTLKIQPAKLEDSAVYLCASSQGAVTDTQYFGPGTRLTVL.

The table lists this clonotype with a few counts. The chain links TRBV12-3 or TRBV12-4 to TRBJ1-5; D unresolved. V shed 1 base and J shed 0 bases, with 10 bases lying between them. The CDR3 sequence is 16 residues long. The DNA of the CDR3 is TGTGCCAGCAGTTTAGGTGGTCAGTATAGCAATCAGCCCCAGCATTTT. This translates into CASSLGGQYSNQPQHF.

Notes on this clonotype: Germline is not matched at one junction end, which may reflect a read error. The CDR3 sequence is CANSPGTQKVPDTQYF. The CDR3 DNA reads as TGTGCCAACAGCCCAGGGACTCAAAAGGTCCCAGATACGCAGTATTTT. The rearrangement joins TRBV7-9 to TRBJ2-3; the D gene is possibly TRBD2 (6 bases). The CDR3 extends over 16 amino acids. Germline V gene sequence: CDR1 SEHNR, CDR2 FQNEAQ (reference sequence).

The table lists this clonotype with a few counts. The CDR3 loop is CSAPGGNTEAFF. The CDR3 coding sequence is TGCAGCGCACCAGGGGGGAACACTGAAGCTTTCTTT. The chain couples TRBV29-1 to TRBJ1-1; TRBD1 aligns across 7 bases. The CDR3 loop spans 12 amino acids. V gave up 7 bases and J gave up 1 base; unmatched junction bases: 3. The V gene's germline CDR1 is SQVTM and CDR2 ANQGSEA. Full variable domain (outside the CDR3, taken from reference TRBV29-1 and TRBJ1-1): SAVISQKPSRDICQRGTSLTIQCQVDSQVTMMFWYRQQPGQSLTLIATANQGSEATYESGFVIDKFPISRPNLTFSTLTVSNMSPEDSSIYLCSAPGGNTEAFFGQGTRLTVV.

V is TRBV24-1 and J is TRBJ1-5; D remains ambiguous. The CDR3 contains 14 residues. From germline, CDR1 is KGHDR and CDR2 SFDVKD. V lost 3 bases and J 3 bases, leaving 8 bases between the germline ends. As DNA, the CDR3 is TGTGCCACCAGTGATCCTCGGGTCAATCAGCCCCAGCATTTT. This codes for CATSDPRVNQPQHF.

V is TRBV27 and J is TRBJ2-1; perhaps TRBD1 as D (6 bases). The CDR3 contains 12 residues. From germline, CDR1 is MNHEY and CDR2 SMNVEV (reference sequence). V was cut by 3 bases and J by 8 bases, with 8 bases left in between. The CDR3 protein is CASSFTGHEQFF. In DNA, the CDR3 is TGTGCCAGCAGTTTTACAGGGCATGAGCAGTTCTTC.

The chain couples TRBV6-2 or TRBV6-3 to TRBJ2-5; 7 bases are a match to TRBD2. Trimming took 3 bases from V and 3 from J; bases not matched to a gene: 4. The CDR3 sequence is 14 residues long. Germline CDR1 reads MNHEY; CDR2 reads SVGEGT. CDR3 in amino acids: CASSYRLAEETQYF. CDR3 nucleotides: TGTGCCAGCAGTTATCGGCTAGCGGAAGAGACCCAGTACTTC.

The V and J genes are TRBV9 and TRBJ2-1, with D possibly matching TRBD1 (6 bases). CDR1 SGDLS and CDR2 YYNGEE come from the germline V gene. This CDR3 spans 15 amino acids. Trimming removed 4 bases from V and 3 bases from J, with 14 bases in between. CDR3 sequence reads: CASSPPEGGYNEQFF. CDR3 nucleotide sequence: TGTGCCAGCAGCCCCCCGGAAGGGGGCTACAATGAGCAGTTCTTC.

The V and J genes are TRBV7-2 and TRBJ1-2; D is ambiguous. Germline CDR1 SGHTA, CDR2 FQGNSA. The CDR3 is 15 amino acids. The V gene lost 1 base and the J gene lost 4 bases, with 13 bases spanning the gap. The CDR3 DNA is TGTGCCAGCAGCTTAGTTCGGGTAGGACCCTATGGCTACACCTTC. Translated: CASSLVRVGPYGYTF.

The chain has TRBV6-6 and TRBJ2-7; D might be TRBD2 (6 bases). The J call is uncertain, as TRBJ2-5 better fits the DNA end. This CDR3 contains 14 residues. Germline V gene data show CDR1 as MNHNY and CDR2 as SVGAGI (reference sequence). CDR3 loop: CASTRGEAAETQYF. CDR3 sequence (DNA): TGTGCCAGCACCAGAGGGGAGGCGGCGGAGACCCAGTACTTC.

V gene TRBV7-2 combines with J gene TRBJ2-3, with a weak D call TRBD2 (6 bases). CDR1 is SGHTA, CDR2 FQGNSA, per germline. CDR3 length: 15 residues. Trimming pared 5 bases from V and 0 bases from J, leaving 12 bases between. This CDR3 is CASSEDYSSTDTQYF. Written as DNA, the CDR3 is TGTGCCAGCAGCGAGGACTACTCTAGCACAGATACGCAGTATTTT.